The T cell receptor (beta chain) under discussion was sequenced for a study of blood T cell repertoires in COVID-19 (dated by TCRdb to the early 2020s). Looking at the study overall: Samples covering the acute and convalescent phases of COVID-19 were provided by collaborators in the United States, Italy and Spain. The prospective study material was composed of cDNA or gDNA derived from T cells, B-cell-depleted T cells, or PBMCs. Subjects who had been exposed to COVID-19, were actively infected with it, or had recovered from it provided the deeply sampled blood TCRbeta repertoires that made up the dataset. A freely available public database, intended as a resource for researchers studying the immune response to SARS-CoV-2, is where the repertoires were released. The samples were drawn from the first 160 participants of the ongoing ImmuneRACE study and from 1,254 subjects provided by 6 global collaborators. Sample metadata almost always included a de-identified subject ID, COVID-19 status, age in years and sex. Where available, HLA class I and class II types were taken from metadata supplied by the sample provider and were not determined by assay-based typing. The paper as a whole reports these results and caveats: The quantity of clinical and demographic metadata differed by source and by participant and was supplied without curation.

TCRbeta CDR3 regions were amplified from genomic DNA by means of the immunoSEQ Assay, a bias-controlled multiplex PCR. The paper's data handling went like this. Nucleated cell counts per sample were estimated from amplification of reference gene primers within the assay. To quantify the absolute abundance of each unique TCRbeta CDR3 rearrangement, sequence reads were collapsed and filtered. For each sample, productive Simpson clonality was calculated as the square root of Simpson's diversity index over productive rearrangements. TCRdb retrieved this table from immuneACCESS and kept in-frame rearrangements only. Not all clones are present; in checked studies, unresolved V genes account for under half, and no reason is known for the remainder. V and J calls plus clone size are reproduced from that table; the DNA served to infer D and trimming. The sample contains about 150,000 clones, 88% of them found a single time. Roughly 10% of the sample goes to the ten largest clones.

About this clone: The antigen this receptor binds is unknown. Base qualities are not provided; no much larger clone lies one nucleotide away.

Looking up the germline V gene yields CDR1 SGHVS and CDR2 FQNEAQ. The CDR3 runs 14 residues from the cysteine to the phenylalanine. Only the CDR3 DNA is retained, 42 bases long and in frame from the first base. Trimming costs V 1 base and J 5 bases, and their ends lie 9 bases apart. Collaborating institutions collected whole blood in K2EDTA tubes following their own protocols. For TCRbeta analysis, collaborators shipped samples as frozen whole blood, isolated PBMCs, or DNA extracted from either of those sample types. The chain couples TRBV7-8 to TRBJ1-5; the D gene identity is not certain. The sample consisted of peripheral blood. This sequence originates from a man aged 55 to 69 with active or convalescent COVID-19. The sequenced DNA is TGTGCCAGCAGCTTAGGTGGGCAAGATCAGCCCCAGCATTTT. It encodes CASSLGGQDQPQHF.